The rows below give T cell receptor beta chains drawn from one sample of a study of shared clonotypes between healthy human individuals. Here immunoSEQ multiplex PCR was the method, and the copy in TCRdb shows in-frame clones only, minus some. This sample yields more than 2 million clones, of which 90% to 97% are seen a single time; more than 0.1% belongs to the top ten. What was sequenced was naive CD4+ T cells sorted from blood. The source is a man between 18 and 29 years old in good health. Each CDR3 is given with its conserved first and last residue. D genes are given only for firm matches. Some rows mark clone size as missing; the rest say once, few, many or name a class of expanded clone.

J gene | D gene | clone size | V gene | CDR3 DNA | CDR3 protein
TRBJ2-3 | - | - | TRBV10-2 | TGCGCCAGCAGTGAGTCTGAGGGACAATACACAGATACGCAGTATTTT | CASSESEGQYTDTQYF
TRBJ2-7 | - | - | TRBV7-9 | TGTGCCAGCAGCCGGGGAGCGTCCTACGAGCAGTACTTC | CASSRGASYEQYF
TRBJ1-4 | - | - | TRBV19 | TGTGCCAGTAGTGTTCAGTCCCAACTCGGGGAAAAACTGTTTTTT | CASSVQSQLGEKLFF
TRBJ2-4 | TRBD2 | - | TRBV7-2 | TGTGCCAGCAGCAAGACTAGCGGGTTAGCCAAAAACATTCAGTACTTC | CASSKTSGLAKNIQYF
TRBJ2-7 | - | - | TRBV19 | TGTGCCAGTAGCCTGGGCGGCTCCTACGAGCAGTACTTC | CASSLGGSYEQYF
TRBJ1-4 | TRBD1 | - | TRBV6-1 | TGTGCCAGCAGCTGGGGGACAGGAGTTAATGAAAAACTGTTTTTT | CASSWGTGVNEKLFF
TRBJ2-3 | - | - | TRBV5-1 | TGCGCCAGCAGCTTGGCCGGCAGGGCCCCAGATACGCAGTATTTT | CASSLAGRAPDTQYF
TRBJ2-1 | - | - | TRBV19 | TGTGCCAGTAGTATTAGTCTAGGCTGGGCCTACAATGAGCAGTTCTTC | CASSISLGWAYNEQFF
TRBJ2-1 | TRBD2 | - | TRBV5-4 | TGTGCCAGCAGCCCACTAGCGGTCTACAATGAGCAGTTCTTC | CASSPLAVYNEQFF
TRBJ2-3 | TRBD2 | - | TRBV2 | TGTGCCAGCAGTGAGCCACTAGCGGGGGGGCCCGGAGATACGCAGTATTTT | CASSEPLAGGPGDTQYF
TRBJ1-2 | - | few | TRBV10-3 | TGTGCCATCAGTGAGGCGAATAACTATGGCTACACCTTC | CAISEANNYGYTF
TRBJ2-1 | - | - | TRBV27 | TGTGCCAGCAGTTTTAGTGTTGGGGAGCAGTTCTTC | CASSFSVGEQFF
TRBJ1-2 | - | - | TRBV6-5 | TGTGCCAGCAGACGAGCCGGGACCGATGGCTACACCTTC | CASRRAGTDGYTF
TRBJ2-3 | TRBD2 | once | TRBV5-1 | TGCGCCAGCAGCGCGTACGGGACTAGAGTCACAGATACGCAGTATTTT | CASSAYGTRVTDTQYF
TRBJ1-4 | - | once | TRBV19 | TGTGCCAGTAGTATCTTAACTAATGAAAAACTGTTTTTT | CASSILTNEKLFF
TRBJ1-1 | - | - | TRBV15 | TGTGCCACCGCCAATGACGTTAACACTGAAGCTTTCTTT | CATANDVNTEAFF
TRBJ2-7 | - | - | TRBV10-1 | TGCGCCAGCAGTGAGTCCAGGGGCCCATCCTACGAGCAGTACTTC | CASSESRGPSYEQYF
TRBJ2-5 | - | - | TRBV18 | TGTGCCAGCTCACCACCGAAGGGGGTGGGAGAGACCCAGTACTTC | CASSPPKGVGETQYF
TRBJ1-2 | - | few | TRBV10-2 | TGCGCCAGCAGCGACCTTAGGGTTAACTATGGCTACACCTTC | CASSDLRVNYGYTF
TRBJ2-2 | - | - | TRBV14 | TGTGCCAGCAGCCAAGAATGGGGGGCCGGGGAGCTGTTTTTT | CASSQEWGAGELFF
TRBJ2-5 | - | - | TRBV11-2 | TGTGCCAGCAGCTTTGGGGGGAGGCTTGCGCCGCAAGAGACCCAGTACTTC | CASSFGGRLAPQETQYF
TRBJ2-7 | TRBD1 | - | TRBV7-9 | TGTGCCAGCAGCTTAGCAGAGACAGGGCAGAGGTACGAGCAGTACTTC | CASSLAETGQRYEQYF
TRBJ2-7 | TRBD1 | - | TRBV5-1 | TGCGCCAGCAGCTTAGAGGGGGCTGTCCACGAGCAGTACTTC | CASSLEGAVHEQYF